Shown below are 16 T cell receptor beta chains from a single sample sequenced in a study of blood T cell repertoires in COVID-19. This table comes from immunoSEQ multiplex PCR, and its TCRdb copy is limited to in-frame clones, with some not included. The repertoire consists of about 150,000 clones, with around 87% occurring once and the leading ten covering 8.6%. The sample comprised peripheral blood. Every receptor here comes from a woman between 45 and 60 years old with active or convalescent COVID-19.

This sequence joins TRBV19 and TRBJ2-1; 8 nucleotides line up with TRBD2. With V trimmed by 3 bases and J by 8 bases, 12 bases remained unmatched. The germline V gene encodes CDR1 LNHDA and CDR2 SQIVND (reference sequence). This CDR3 region has 16 residues. The CDR3 DNA follows: TGTGCCAGTAGTATCATTAGCGGGGTCCTCGGGGATGAGCAGTTCTTC. Amino acid sequence: CASSIISGVLGDEQFF.

The rearrangement joins TRBV4-2 to TRBJ2-7; TRBD2 aligns across 8 bases. CDR3 length: 15 amino acids. Trimming at V came to 0 bases and at J to 2 bases, leaving 3 bases not matched to a gene. Germline V gene data show CDR1 as LGHNA and CDR2 as YNFKEQ. The CDR3 nucleotides are TGTGCCAGCAGCCAAGAAACTAGCGGAACCTACGAGCAGTACTTC. It specifies CASSQETSGTYEQYF.

The rearrangement joins TRBV5-1 to TRBJ2-1; 7 bases line up with TRBD2. Losses at the gene ends were 3 bases for V and 7 bases for J; bases not matched to a gene: 22. Germline V gene lookup returns CDR1 SGHRS and CDR2 YFSETQ. The CDR3 is made up of 19 amino acids. CDR3 sequence reads: CASSSTALAGRPQSNEQFF. Here the CDR3 DNA reads TGCGCCAGCAGCTCGACGGCTTTAGCGGGCCGGCCCCAATCGAATGAGCAGTTCTTC.

J is TRBJ1-2 and V is TRBV13, with D hard to call. Germline-derived CDR1 and CDR2 are PRHDT and FYEKMQ (reference sequence). This CDR3 has 15 amino acids. Trimming pared 1 base from V and 1 base from J, leaving 10 bases between. The CDR3 is CASSLAGEVNYGYTF. CDR3 in DNA: TGTGCCAGCAGCTTAGCCGGGGAAGTTAACTATGGCTACACCTTC.

The gene calls are TRBV28 and TRBJ2-3; 12 bases line up with TRBD2. After removal of 4 bases from V and 5 bases from J, the junction contained 28 bases not matched to a gene. CDR3 length: 23 residues. From germline, CDR1 is MDHEN and CDR2 SYDVKM. DNA for the CDR3: TGTGCCAGCAGTTCTGATTTACCTTCGGGACTAGCGGGTAAAGCCTCCCCTAAAGATACGCAGTATTTT. This gives the protein CASSSDLPSGLAGKASPKDTQYF.

The rearrangement uses TRBV29-1 and TRBJ1-4; TRBD1 agrees at 8 bases. The ends lost 7 bases at V and 12 bases at J; junction bases unmatched: 16. Germline-derived CDR1 and CDR2 are SQVTM and ANQGSEA. The CDR3 spans 14 residues. The CDR3 loop reads CSATNTGGGRELFF. In nucleotides, the CDR3 is TGCAGCGCTACCAACACAGGGGGGGGAAGAGAACTGTTTTTT.

J is TRBJ2-3 and V is TRBV11-2; 10 positions agree with TRBD1. This CDR3 spans 16 amino acids. Trimming removed 1 base from V and 6 bases from J; junction bases left unmatched: 7. Germline V lookup: CDR1 SGHAT, CDR2 FQNNGV. As DNA, the CDR3 is TGTGCCAGCAGCTTAGGGACAGGGGGTTTAGGGGATACGCAGTATTTT. It is translated as CASSLGTGGLGDTQYF.

The CDR3, as DNA: TGTGCCAGCAGAGGGGGGACAGCAGGAGGCTACACCTTC. Translated: CASRGGTAGGYTF. The V gene is TRBV7-2, the J gene TRBJ1-2, with TRBD1 matching 7 bases. CDR3 length: 13 amino acids. Germline values: CDR1 SGHTA, CDR2 FQGNSA. V gave up 6 bases and J gave up 8 bases; unmatched junction bases: 9.

The CDR3 spells CASSYGTSGRRRGDTQYF. The CDR3 DNA reads TGTGCCAGCAGCTACGGGACTAGCGGGAGGCGACGGGGAGATACGCAGTATTTT. This rearrangement joins TRBV7-2 to TRBJ2-3; TRBD2 aligns across 15 bases. CDR1 is SGHTA, CDR2 FQGNSA, per germline. The trim removed 4 bases at V and 5 bases at J, leaving 10 bases unmatched. The CDR3 extends over 18 amino acids.

Notes on this clone: One end of the junction varies from germline; a read error may be responsible. The chain combines TRBV19 with TRBJ2-2; TRBD1 matches at 9 bases. Germline assignment: CDR1 LNHDA and CDR2 SQIVND (reference sequence). This CDR3 has 17 residues. The CDR3 here is CASRGPTGTGNAGELFF. In DNA form, the CDR3 reads TGTGCCAGCAGAGGGCCAACCGGGACAGGGAACGCCGGGGAGCTGTTTTTT.

The chain joins TRBV2 to TRBJ1-1; unclear D gene. Germline CDR1 is SNHLY and CDR2 is FYNNEI. Between the trimmed V and J ends, which lost 5 bases and 7 bases, there was a span of 14 bases. CDR3 length equals 13 residues. The CDR3: CASSPRIADEAFF. Written as DNA, the CDR3 is TGTGCCAGCAGTCCTAGGATAGCGGATGAAGCTTTCTTT.

The chain employs TRBV30 and TRBJ1-4; D not resolved. Germline V gives CDR1 GTSNPN, CDR2 SVGIG (reference sequence). V was cut by 0 bases and J by 5 bases, with 7 bases left in between. The CDR3 totals 13 residues. This CDR3 is CAWSVLRNEKLFF. The CDR3 DNA reads TGTGCCTGGAGTGTACTCCGAAATGAAAAACTGTTTTTT.

This rearrangement joins TRBV11-3 to TRBJ2-1; 12 nucleotides line up with TRBD2. The CDR3 covers 18 residues. From germline, CDR1 is SGHNT and CDR2 YENEEA. Trimming removed 5 bases from V and 6 bases from J; junction bases left unmatched: 14. CDR3 DNA sequence: TGTGCCAGCAGCCCAGGTGGGCTAGCGGGGGGGCCGGGCAATGAGCAGTTCTTC. It codes for CASSPGGLAGGPGNEQFF.

This clone was found once. The same CDR3 arises from other DNA sequences in this sample as well. The V and J genes are TRBV5-8 and TRBJ2-7; 7 positions match TRBD2. V gave up 3 bases and J gave up 0 bases; unmatched junction bases: 6. Germline V gene lookup returns CDR1 SGHTS and CDR2 YDEGEE. This CDR3 comprises 15 residues. The CDR3 DNA sequence: TGTGCCAGCAGCTCTGGGGGAGGGAGCTCCTACGAGCAGTACTTC. Its translation is CASSSGGGSSYEQYF.

The V call is TRBV24-1, the J call TRBJ2-2; D is ambiguous. V was pared by 9 bases and J by 7 bases, with 17 bases between. The CDR3 covers 14 residues. In germline, CDR1 is KGHDR, CDR2 SFDVKD. CDR3 in amino acids: CATQPGAHRGELFF. CDR3 nucleotides: TGTGCCACCCAACCGGGTGCCCACCGCGGGGAGCTGTTTTTT.

This clone appeared a single time. The chain is built from TRBV29-1 and TRBJ2-3; 7 nucleotides agree with TRBD2. Germline loops: CDR1 SQVTM, CDR2 ANQGSEA. This CDR3 has 12 residues. The junction had 2 bases not matched to a gene; V was cut back by 3 bases and J by 5 bases. The CDR3 region is CSVDPGGDTQYF. DNA for the CDR3: TGCAGCGTTGACCCGGGAGGAGATACGCAGTATTTT.